These 30 T cell receptor beta chains share one sample of origin, sequenced in a study of T cell clones after liver transplantation. The table came from immunoSEQ multiplex PCR; TCRdb's copy has only in-frame clones and leaves some out. This sample has roughly 70,000 clones, with under 95% found just once. The sequenced sample was CD4+ T cells from blood, obtained before liver transplant. These receptors all stem from a human donor who received a liver transplant.

The chain couples TRBV11-2 to TRBJ1-4; D is uncertain. This CDR3 is built from 17 residues. V lost 5 bases and J 0 bases, leaving 16 bases between the germline ends. CDR1 is SGHAT and CDR2 is FQNNGV in the germline V gene. The chain's CDR3 is CASSPSPRKATNEKLFF. The CDR3 DNA sequence: TGTGCCAGCAGCCCCTCCCCAAGAAAAGCAACTAATGAAAAACTGTTTTTT.

The genes are TRBV29-1 and TRBJ2-5; 9 bases are a match to TRBD1. This CDR3 spans 15 amino acids. Germline loops: CDR1 SQVTM, CDR2 ANQGSEA. The trim removed 6 bases at V and 3 bases at J, leaving 11 bases unmatched. The CDR3 DNA is TGCAGCGTCCAATCCGGGACAGGGAGGGAAGAGACCCAGTACTTC. Protein product: CSVQSGTGREETQYF.

The rearrangement links TRBV4-2 to TRBJ2-3; 8 bases match TRBD2. The CDR3 totals 16 residues. The V gene's germline CDR1 is LGHNA and CDR2 YNFKEQ. J was trimmed by 5 bases and V by 1 base; bases with no gene match: 8. CDR3 loop: CASSQGAAGVVDTQYF. In nucleotides, the CDR3 is TGTGCCAGCAGCCAAGGAGCAGCGGGAGTGGTAGATACGCAGTATTTT.

The chain employs TRBV11-3 and TRBJ1-4; tentative D call: TRBD1 (5 bases). CDR3 length equals 17 residues. The V and J ends lost 0 bases and 7 bases respectively, with 18 bases between them. Germline V gives CDR1 SGHNT, CDR2 YENEEA. The CDR3 coding sequence is TGTGCCAGCAGCTTAGAAATCGGGGTGGGGCTTTGTGAAAAACTGTTTTTT. Its translation is CASSLEIGVGLCEKLFF. Together with reference TRBV11-3 and TRBJ1-4, the CDR3 gives the full variable domain: EAGVVQSPRYKIIEKKQPVAFWCNPISGHNTLYWYLQNLGQGPELLIRYENEEAVDDSQLPKDRFSAERLKGVDSTLKIQPAELGDSAVYLCASSLEIGVGLCEKLFFGSGTQLSVL.

The rearrangement joins TRBV19 to TRBJ2-7, with 7 nucleotides matching TRBD1. CDR3 size: 16 residues. V shed 0 bases and J 2 bases; nucleotides not matched to a gene: 7. Germline V gene lookup returns CDR1 LNHDA and CDR2 SQIVND (reference sequence). The CDR3 DNA reads as TGTGCCAGTAGTATAGATTTCGGGACAGCAGCCTACGAGCAGTACTTC. Its translation is CASSIDFGTAAYEQYF.

The CDR3 reads CASSRVPGLEGSYEQYF. CDR3 coding DNA: TGTGCCAGCAGCCGGGTCCCTGGATTGGAAGGCTCCTACGAGCAGTACTTC. The J gene is TRBJ2-7, the V gene TRBV5-6; unclear D gene. V dropped 4 bases and J dropped 0 bases, with 20 bases sitting between them. The CDR3 totals 17 residues. The germline V gene encodes CDR1 SGHDT and CDR2 YYEEEE.

The chain is built from TRBV28 and TRBJ1-1, with D possibly matching TRBD1 (5 bases). V was shortened by 7 bases and J by 5 bases, with 17 bases between the two germline ends. From germline, CDR1 is MDHEN and CDR2 SYDVKM. There are 14 residues in the CDR3. The CDR3 reads CASTQGGEATEAFF. CDR3 in DNA: TGTGCCAGCACCCAGGGCGGCGAGGCGACTGAAGCTTTCTTT.

The J gene is TRBJ2-5, the V gene TRBV29-1; D gene ambiguous. Between the trimmed V and J ends, which lost 5 bases and 4 bases, there was a span of 8 bases. The CDR3 runs 11 residues. Germline V gene sequence: CDR1 SQVTM, CDR2 ANQGSEA. CDR3 nucleotide sequence: TGCAGCGTTCTCCCGGGAGAGACCCAGTACTTC. It encodes CSVLPGETQYF.

This CDR3 is CASSPHFGTTDTQYF. CDR3 DNA sequence: TGTGCCAGCAGCCCCCACTTCGGAACCACAGATACGCAGTATTTT. V and J are TRBV11-2 and TRBJ2-3; D gene unclear. The CDR3 contains 15 residues. Germline V gene data show CDR1 as SGHAT and CDR2 as FQNNGV. The ends were cut back, 5 bases at V and 2 bases at J, with 14 bases in the middle.

This chain connects TRBV7-2 to TRBJ1-2, with D tentatively TRBD1 (6 bases). The V and J ends lost 5 bases and 5 bases respectively, with 9 bases between them. This CDR3 has 12 residues. CDR1 is SGHTA and CDR2 is FQGNSA in the germline V gene. The CDR3 DNA reads as TGTGCCAGCAGCGTGCAGGGGTATGGCTACACCTTC. Protein: CASSVQGYGYTF.

This clone was detected a few times. V is TRBV2 and J is TRBJ1-2, with 9 nucleotides matching TRBD1. From germline, CDR1 is SNHLY and CDR2 FYNNEI. The V segment lost 1 base and the J segment 8 bases; nucleotides outside the gene matches: 5. The CDR3 is 14 amino acids. CDR3 DNA sequence: TGTGCCAGCAGTGAAGTACAGGGGGCTTGGGGCTACACCTTC. It codes for CASSEVQGAWGYTF.

This clone was recorded only once. CDR3 region: CASSDLGNTIYF. The CDR3 bases are TGTGCCAGCAGTGATCTGGGAAACACCATATATTTT. The rearrangement uses TRBV25-1 and TRBJ1-3, with D unresolved. The CDR3 has 12 amino acids. Germline-derived CDR1 and CDR2 are MGHDK and SYGVNS. V was shortened by 3 bases and J by 4 bases, with 4 bases between the two germline ends.

This clone occurred a few times. This chain uses TRBV15 with TRBJ2-7, with TRBD2 matching over 9 bases. Germline V gives CDR1 LNHNV, CDR2 YYDKDF (reference sequence). The V and J ends lost 0 bases and 0 bases, in that order; junction bases with no gene match: 12. This CDR3 has 19 residues. The CDR3 coding sequence is TGTGCCACCAGCAGAGAGGCCCAGGATAGCGGGAGCCACTCCTACGAGCAGTACTTC. As protein: CATSREAQDSGSHSYEQYF.

This chain joins TRBV19 and TRBJ2-1; D possibly corresponds to TRBD2 (5 bases). This CDR3 region has 13 residues. Trimming removed 5 bases from V and 7 bases from J, with 12 bases in between. Germline CDR1 and CDR2: LNHDA and SQIVND (reference sequence). CDR3 sequence (DNA): TGTGCCAGTAGTGCCGGGAATGGGAATGAGCAGTTCTTC. Protein: CASSAGNGNEQFF.

The CDR3 reads CASSNTGTPYNEQFF. The CDR3 nucleotides read TGCGCCAGCAGCAACACCGGGACGCCATACAATGAGCAGTTCTTC. The chain joins TRBV5-1 to TRBJ2-1; the D gene could be TRBD1 or TRBD2 (5 bases each). The CDR3 consists of 15 residues. CDR1 SGHRS and CDR2 YFSETQ come from the germline V gene. The ends were cut back, 4 bases at V and 4 bases at J, with 15 bases in the middle. Complete variable domain (other parts from reference TRBV5-1 and TRBJ2-1): KAGVTQTPRYLIKTRGQQVTLSCSPISGHRSVSWYQQTPGQGLQFLFEYFSETQRNKGNFPGRFSGRQFSNSRSEMNVSTLELGDSALYLCASSNTGTPYNEQFFGPGTRLTVL.

V is TRBV19 and J is TRBJ2-1, with D possibly matching TRBD2 (5 bases). The V gene's germline CDR1 is LNHDA and CDR2 SQIVND (reference sequence). This CDR3 has 12 amino acids. Trimming removed 3 bases from V and 12 bases from J, with 12 bases in between. CDR3 residues: CASSMGWESQFF. The CDR3 coding sequence is TGTGCCAGTAGTATGGGGTGGGAGTCGCAGTTCTTC.

The gene calls are TRBV27 and TRBJ2-7; the D gene is possibly TRBD1 (6 bases). In germline, CDR1 is MNHEY, CDR2 SMNVEV (reference sequence). V lost 2 bases and J 2 bases, leaving 10 bases between the germline ends. The CDR3 length is 14 residues. CDR3 protein: CASSLVRGPYEQYF. In DNA, the CDR3 is TGTGCCAGCAGTTTAGTCAGGGGACCCTACGAGCAGTACTTC.

The chain joins TRBV15 to TRBJ2-7; the D gene is possibly TRBD2 (7 bases). Germline V lookup: CDR1 LNHNV, CDR2 YYDKDF (reference sequence). CDR3 size: 15 residues. V was clipped by 0 bases and J by 3 bases, with 12 bases between them. Here the CDR3 reads CATSRDQGRVYEQYF. The CDR3 region has the DNA TGTGCCACCAGCAGAGACCAGGGGAGGGTCTACGAGCAGTACTTC.

The V gene is TRBV11-3, the J gene TRBJ2-1; TRBD2 agrees at 7 bases. Germline CDR1 SGHNT, CDR2 YENEEA. J lost 10 bases, V lost 4 bases, and 7 bases had no gene match. The CDR3 is 13 residues long. In nucleotides, the CDR3 is TGTGCCAGCAGCTCTGCAAGCGGGGTGGAGCAGTTCTTC. It codes for CASSSASGVEQFF.

This clone was counted only a few times. The chain links TRBV19 to TRBJ2-3; perhaps TRBD1 as D (5 bases). This CDR3 contains 16 residues. Germline V lookup: CDR1 LNHDA, CDR2 SQIVND (reference sequence). Trimming took off 6 bases at V and 2 bases at J, with 18 bases between the two ends. The CDR3 DNA reads TGTGCCAGTAGCGGTTCTGTGGGCGGACACACAGATACGCAGTATTTT. Translating it yields CASSGSVGGHTDTQYF.

V usage is TRBV18 and J usage is TRBJ2-1, with 8 bases that match TRBD2. The CDR3 is 14 residues long. CDR1 and CDR2 (germline): KGHSH, LQKENI. The ends lost 2 bases at V and 9 bases at J; junction bases unmatched: 6. CDR3 loop: CASSPERERGEQFF. Here the CDR3 DNA reads TGTGCCAGCTCACCAGAGCGGGAGCGGGGTGAGCAGTTCTTC. Complete variable domain (other parts from reference TRBV18 and TRBJ2-1): NAGVMQNPRHLVRRRGQEARLRCSPMKGHSHVYWYRQLPEEGLKFMVYLQKENIIDESGMPKERFSAEFPKEGPSILRIQQVVRGDSAAYFCASSPERERGEQFFGPGTRLTVL.

The chain is built from TRBV5-1 and TRBJ2-5, with TRBD2 matching over 7 bases. Germline CDR1 reads SGHRS; CDR2 reads YFSETQ. V dropped 0 bases and J dropped 4; count of bases not matched to a gene: 3. CDR3 length equals 14 residues. CDR3 nucleotide sequence: TGCGCCAGCAGCTTGGGACTAGCCGGAGAGACCCAGTACTTC. This gives the protein CASSLGLAGETQYF.

Only one count was recorded for this clone. The chain employs TRBV6-6 and TRBJ1-1; 9 bases line up with TRBD1. The germline CDR1 and CDR2 sequences are MNHNY and SVGAGI (reference sequence). The CDR3 totals 15 residues. With 6 bases clipped from V and 10 bases from J, the junction kept 15 bases outside the gene matches. CDR3 sequence reads: CASRQRDRARLVAFF. The CDR3 nucleotides are TGTGCCAGCAGACAGCGGGACAGGGCGCGGTTGGTAGCTTTCTTT.

The genes are TRBV11-3 and TRBJ1-1; D call uncertain. This CDR3 has 14 amino acids. Germline assignment: CDR1 SGHNT and CDR2 YENEEA. The V and J ends lost 5 bases and 1 base respectively, with 11 bases between them. The CDR3 protein is CASSLRTANTEAFF. The CDR3 nucleotides read TGTGCCAGCAGCCTAAGGACGGCGAACACTGAAGCTTTCTTT. Looking up the rest from reference TRBV11-3 and TRBJ1-1 gives the full variable domain: EAGVVQSPRYKIIEKKQPVAFWCNPISGHNTLYWYLQNLGQGPELLIRYENEEAVDDSQLPKDRFSAERLKGVDSTLKIQPAELGDSAVYLCASSLRTANTEAFFGQGTRLTVV.

This chain links TRBV15 with TRBJ2-3, with TRBD2 matching 7 bases. The CDR3 totals 15 residues. The V and J ends lost 0 bases and 10 bases, in that order; junction bases with no gene match: 10. Germline CDR1 reads LNHNV; CDR2 reads YYDKDF (reference sequence). The CDR3, as DNA: TGTGCCACCAGCAGAGATGGCGGGAGAGGAGTGGCGCAGTATTTT. Residues: CATSRDGGRGVAQYF.

This rearrangement joins TRBV9 to TRBJ2-2; the match to TRBD2 covers 9 bases. This CDR3 spans 15 amino acids. Per germline, CDR1 SGDLS and CDR2 YYNGEE. The V gene end was trimmed by 3 bases and the J gene end by 6 bases; junction bases not matched to a gene: 6. CDR3 sequence (DNA): TGTGCCAGCAGCGCCGGCGGGAGGGCCTCCGGGGAGCTGTTTTTT. Protein: CASSAGGRASGELFF.

V usage is TRBV28 and J usage is TRBJ1-4, with 8 bases matching TRBD1. J gave up 6 bases and V 5 bases, and 5 bases lay outside the gene matches. The length of the CDR3 is 14 residues. CDR1 and CDR2 from the germline V gene are MDHEN and SYDVKM. The CDR3 reads CASSPRGRYEKLFF. The CDR3 nucleotides read TGTGCCAGCAGTCCCAGGGGGCGGTATGAAAAACTGTTTTTT.

V is TRBV29-1 and J is TRBJ2-1, with no clear D. The germline gives CDR1 SQVTM, CDR2 ANQGSEA. The V end was cut by 4 bases, the J end by 3 bases, with 7 bases between. The CDR3 runs 12 residues. CDR3 nucleotide sequence: TGCAGCGTTGTTGGTCTCTACAATGAGCAGTTCTTC. As protein: CSVVGLYNEQFF.

The rearrangement joins TRBV6-1 to TRBJ2-7, with D perhaps TRBD2 (5 bases). Germline values: CDR1 MNHNS, CDR2 SASEGT. Between the trimmed V and J ends, which lost 1 base and 3 bases, there was a span of 13 bases. The CDR3 has 15 amino acids. CDR3 loop: CASSEDGGSYYEQYF. CDR3 coding DNA: TGTGCCAGCAGTGAAGATGGAGGCAGTTACTACGAGCAGTACTTC.

With regard to this clone: One end of the junction is discordant with germline, which a read error may explain. The rearrangement joins TRBV20-1 to TRBJ2-7; TRBD2 might be the D (5 bases). The CDR3 sequence is 11 residues long. Germline CDR1 DFQATT, CDR2 SNEGSKA (reference sequence). DNA of the CDR3: TGTGCTGCGGACTCCTCTCGGGAGCAGTACTTC. It encodes CAADSSREQYF.